The 10 T cell receptor beta chains below come from one sample, sequenced in a study of blood T cell repertoires in COVID-19. The repertoire was sequenced with immunoSEQ multiplex PCR; TCRdb's copy has only in-frame clones and lacks some. Found here are about 270,000 clones, 91% of them singletons; the top ten hold roughly 2.8%. The specimen sequenced was PBMCs or T cells enriched from blood (not recorded which). These receptors were obtained from a man in his forties who had been exposed to COVID-19.

The J gene is TRBJ2-2, the V gene TRBV3-1 (or the pseudogene TRBV3-2), with 10 bases identical to TRBD2. Germline V gene data show CDR1 as LGHDT and CDR2 as YNNKEL (reference sequence). The CDR3 has 16 amino acids. The V segment lost 3 bases and the J segment 6 bases; nucleotides outside the gene matches: 7. CDR3 in DNA: TGTGCCAGCAGCCAGGCTAGCGGGAGTGGTTCCGGGGAGCTGTTTTTT. Translating gives CASSQASGSGSGELFF.

The J gene is TRBJ2-5, the V gene TRBV5-1; 9 bases match TRBD1. The germline V gene encodes CDR1 SGHRS and CDR2 YFSETQ. This CDR3 comprises 14 residues. V dropped 3 bases and J dropped 8; count of bases not matched to a gene: 8. The CDR3 DNA reads TGCGCCAGCAGCTCCCCGACAGGGGGAGTCACCCAGTACTTC. It translates to CASSSPTGGVTQYF.

This clone showed up just a few times. The genes are TRBV2 and TRBJ2-3; D is unclear. V was cut by 1 base and J by 4 bases, with 6 bases left in between. Germline CDR1 is SNHLY and CDR2 is FYNNEI. CDR3 length: 13 amino acids. CDR3 sequence (DNA): TGTGCCAGCAGTGAAGGAGCACCAGATACGCAGTATTTT. Protein product: CASSEGAPDTQYF.

The chain carries TRBV18 and TRBJ2-7, with 7 bases matching TRBD1. Germline loops: CDR1 KGHSH, CDR2 LQKENI. This CDR3 comprises 15 residues. J lost 2 bases, V lost 5 bases, and 9 bases had no gene match. The CDR3 nucleotides are TGTGCCAGCTCATCAGACCCGGGACAGACCTACGAGCAGTACTTC. Translating it yields CASSSDPGQTYEQYF.

The CDR3 is CASSLTGRDYGYTF. The CDR3 coding sequence is TGTGCCAGCAGCTTGACAGGGCGAGACTATGGCTACACCTTC. The rearrangement uses TRBV7-3 and TRBJ1-2; TRBD1 agrees at 7 bases. Per germline, CDR1 SGHTA and CDR2 FQGTGA. The CDR3 contains 14 residues. V dropped 3 bases and J dropped 3; count of bases not matched to a gene: 4.

The gene calls are TRBV7-9 and TRBJ2-3; D not certain. The V end lost 1 base, the J end lost 1 base, and 3 bases lay between the germline ends. Germline V gives CDR1 SEHNR, CDR2 FQNEAQ (reference sequence). CDR3 length: 13 residues. The CDR3 DNA reads as TGTGCCAGCAGCTTAGGAGGCACAGATACGCAGTATTTT. Its translation: CASSLGGTDTQYF.

The V and J genes are TRBV7-2 and TRBJ2-3; 7 nucleotides agree with TRBD2. Germline V gives CDR1 SGHTA, CDR2 FQGNSA. This CDR3 has 15 residues. V shed 3 bases, J shed 7 bases, and the junction held 10 bases outside the gene matches. CDR3 sequence reads: CASSLAGEYRNTQYF. CDR3 nucleotide sequence: TGTGCCAGCAGCTTGGCGGGAGAATATCGGAATACGCAGTATTTT.

The chain joins TRBV6-5 to TRBJ1-5, with D tentatively TRBD1 (5 bases). Per the germline V gene, CDR1 is MNHEY and CDR2 is SVGAGI. This CDR3 has 15 residues. V was trimmed by 6 bases and J by 0 bases, leaving 12 bases between them. The CDR3 nucleotides read TGTGCCAGCAGCCCGACAGTGACTAGCAATCAGCCCCAGCATTTT. This encodes CASSPTVTSNQPQHF.

The chain joins TRBV7-3 to TRBJ2-7; 12 bases agree with TRBD1. V shed 5 bases and J 6 bases; nucleotides not matched to a gene: 8. From germline, CDR1 is SGHTA and CDR2 FQGTGA. The CDR3 extends over 15 amino acids. CDR3 amino acids: CASSPGTGGFSEQYF. The DNA for the CDR3 is TGTGCCAGCAGCCCCGGGACAGGGGGCTTTTCCGAGCAGTACTTC.

This clone was found once. The genes are TRBV6-5 and TRBJ1-2, with TRBD1 matching over 12 bases. V was clipped by 10 bases and J by 7 bases; unmatched bases: 10. Germline V gene sequence: CDR1 MNHEY, CDR2 SVGAGI. The CDR3 has 14 residues. CDR3 sequence reads: CATLPGQGASGYTF. CDR3 DNA: TGTGCCACCTTACCGGGACAGGGGGCTTCTGGCTACACCTTC.